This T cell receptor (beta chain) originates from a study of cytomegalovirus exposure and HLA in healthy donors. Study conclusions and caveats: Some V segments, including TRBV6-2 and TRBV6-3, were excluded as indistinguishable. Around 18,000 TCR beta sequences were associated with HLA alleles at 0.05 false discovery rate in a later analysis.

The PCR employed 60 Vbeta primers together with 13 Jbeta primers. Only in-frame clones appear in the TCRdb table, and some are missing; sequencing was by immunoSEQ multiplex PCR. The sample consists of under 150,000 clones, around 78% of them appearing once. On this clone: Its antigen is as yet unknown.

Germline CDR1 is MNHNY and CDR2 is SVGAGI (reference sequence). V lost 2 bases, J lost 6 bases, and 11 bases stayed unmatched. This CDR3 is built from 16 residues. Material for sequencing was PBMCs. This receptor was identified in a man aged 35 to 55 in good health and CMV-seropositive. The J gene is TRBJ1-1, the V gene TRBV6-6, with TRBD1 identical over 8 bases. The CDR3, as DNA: TGTGCCAGCAGTTACCCCGACAGGGGCGGGGTGGCTGAAGCTTTCTTT. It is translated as CASSYPDRGGVAEAFF.